This T cell receptor (beta chain) was recorded in a study of blood T cell repertoires in COVID-19. Study-level information: Nucleic acid was either cDNA or gDNA, and it came from T cells, B-cell-depleted T cells, or PBMCs.

Participant age was roughly 18 to 89 years, and participants resided in roughly 24 US areas. V was clipped by 0 bases and J by 5 bases, with 13 bases between them. This CDR3 has 16 amino acids. Germline CDR1 LGHNA, CDR2 YSLEER. Study processing details: Amplified reference gene primers provided the basis for estimating nucleated cell counts. Data came from immunoSEQ multiplex PCR; TCRdb stores just in-frame clones and leaves some out. The DNA was the basis for D and trimming; V, J and clone size are from that table. The repertoire holds approximately 200,000 clones, with 84% as singletons. This clonotype was sampled from a man in his 60s who had recovered from COVID-19. What was sequenced was PBMCs or T cells enriched from blood (not recorded which). The chain carries TRBV4-3 and TRBJ1-4; D unresolved. Here the CDR3 reads CASSQEAGRTNEKLFF. The CDR3 DNA sequence: TGCGCCAGCAGCCAAGAAGCGGGGAGAACAAATGAAAAACTGTTTTTT.